A single count supports the clone carrying this TCR beta chain. Its specificity is not known. The sample belongs to a study of early stage breast cancer tumors. Study overall: Roughly 10-fold was the mean read coverage per sample. Study conclusions and caveats: Functional markers like CD4, CD8 and FOXP3 were missed in bulk sequencing.

The assay was immunoSEQ multiplex PCR, and TCRdb's table has in-frame clones only and misses some. The repertoire holds 5,000 to 6,500 clones, with about 70% as singletons. The clonotype originates from a person between 60 and 69 years old with breast cancer. Material: normal breast tissue next to the tumor.

As DNA, the CDR3 is TGTGCCAGCAGCTTATCGGCCCACAATGAGCAGTTCTTC. Translated: CASSLSAHNEQFF. V gene TRBV7-3 combines with J gene TRBJ2-1; D gene unclear. This CDR3 region has 13 residues. The V gene lost 2 bases and the J gene lost 5 bases, with 7 bases spanning the gap. Germline-derived CDR1 and CDR2 are SGHTA and FQGTGA.